The rows below give T cell receptor beta chains drawn from one sample of a study. TCRdb processed the 5' RACE reads anew with MiXCR; each CDR3 protein has one entry. This sample carries roughly 9,000 distinct CDR3 sequences, roughly 15% of them seen once, and the ten largest clones take roughly 4%. The sequencing input was memory CD4+ T cells sorted from blood. The origin of the receptors is a female donor with breast cancer. CDR3s include the opening cysteine and the closing phenylalanine or tryptophan. A D gene is named only where the DNA matches it firmly. For some rows the clone size is stated as once, few or many, or as a class when expanded; others skip it.

>TRBV28|TRBJ2-7|15|TRBD1|medium-sized
TGTGCCAGCAGTACCCGGAAGACAGGGGGTTACGAGCAGTACTTC
CASSTRKTGGYEQYF
>TRBV7-3|TRBJ2-7|14|NA|NA
TGTGCCAGCAGCTTAAATCCGGGTTCCTGCGAGCAGTACTTC
CASSLNPGSCEQYF
>TRBV2|TRBJ1-6|14|NA|few
TGTGTCAGCAGTGGGGCAGGGGAAGTATTACCCCTCCACTTT
CVSSGAGEVLPLHF
>TRBV6-5|TRBJ2-7|14|NA|medium-sized
TGTGCCAGCAGTAACCCCGGCAGGGGTCACGAGCAGTACTTC
CASSNPGRGHEQYF
>TRBV5-4|TRBJ2-4|14|TRBD2|NA
TGTGCCAGCAGCTTGAGGCAGGGAGGGGACATTCAGTACTTC
CASSLRQGGDIQYF
>TRBV2|TRBJ2-6|15|TRBD2|medium-sized
TGTGCCAGCAAGTTAGCGGGGTCTGGGGCCAACGTCCTGACTTTC
CASKLAGSGANVLTF
>TRBV6-5|TRBJ2-7|16|NA|NA
TGTGCCAGCAGGGCGGCAGGCGATCAAAGCTCCTACGAGCAGTACTTC
CASRAAGDQSSYEQYF
>TRBV3-1|TRBJ2-3|12|NA|many
TGTGCCAGCAGCCATGGAACAGATACGCAGTATTTT
CASSHGTDTQYF
>TRBV11-2|TRBJ2-1|11|TRBD1|medium-sized
TGTGCCAGCAGCTCCCGGGACAGGCCGTCCTTC
CASSSRDRPSF
>TRBV7-6|TRBJ2-7|14|NA|NA
TGTGCCAGCAGCACCCCCGGGGGATCCTACGAGCAGTACTTC
CASSTPGGSYEQYF
>TRBV4-3|TRBJ2-3|17|TRBD2|NA
TGCGCCAGCAGCCAATGGGGACTAGCGGGGGCGGGAGATACGCAGTATTTT
CASSQWGLAGAGDTQYF
>TRBV12-3/TRBV12-4|TRBJ2-7|14|NA|NA
TGTGCCGGCAGTTTAGGGGGGGGGGGCTACGAGCAGTACTTC
CAGSLGGGGYEQYF